This entry features one T cell receptor (beta chain) sequence. This clonotype was observed a handful of times. Its antigen remains unidentified. No base-level quality is on record; no much larger clone is a single base apart. Measured from the cysteine to the phenylalanine, the CDR3 is 15 residues long. Solely the CDR3 DNA is kept, with 45 bases framed from the first base. Ends trimmed: V by 5 bases, J by 2 bases; bases unmatched to a gene: 7. The data derive from a study of blood T cells in healthy people across ages (dated by TCRdb to between 2014 and 2017). About the investigation overall: In model experiments, roughly one uniquely barcoded TCR beta cDNA molecule per two T cells was captured by template switching. To avoid experimental bias, donors of different ages were spread randomly across the sequencing lanes. The study analyzed two additional independent replicas of 1 million unique cDNA reads from the same blood draw for two donors, one aged 18 to 30 and one aged 80 or older. Donors were grouped into four age groups: young (average about 15 years), middle-aged (39), aged (around 62) and long-lived (just over 80). Age-related changes in TCR beta repertoire diversity were measured in the study by deep sequencing normalized with unique cDNA molecular identifiers.

Library method: 5' RACE. TCRdb lists the instrument as Illumina HiSeq 2500. The second PCR ran for roughly 7 to 11 cycles and used a J-beta primer mix along with a sample-barcoded 5' primer. Each TCR beta cDNA molecule received a unique molecular identifier from a template-switch 5' adaptor carrying 12 random nucleotides. Each sample yielded at least 2.5 million CDR3-containing paired-end reads. The Mint cDNA synthesis kit, primed by a TRBC-specific oligonucleotide, was used to synthesize first-strand cDNA from all RNA. Following uracil-DNA glycosylase treatment, a first 18-cycle PCR with universal primers M1SS and BC2_uni_R was performed on all cDNA. As for the authors' bioinformatics: For normalization, 1 million high-quality reads, each with a distinct molecular identifier, were randomly selected from each sample. Reads sharing molecular identifiers were discarded rather than binned into consensus sequences. MiTCR, set to a Q25 quality threshold and the strictest error-elimination algorithm, was used for CDR3 identification, clonotype clustering and error correction. Lower-bound total TCR beta diversity was estimated with a nonparametric unseen species model using Euler transformation. TCRdb reprocessed the public reads (quality trimming at Q25 with fastp, clone calling with MiXCR) and kept in-frame beta chains. When rows share a CDR3 protein, they turn into one entry using the most common DNA and genes. These V and J calls rely on TCRdb rather than the paper's analysis. For this sample there are about 690,000 distinct CDR3 sequences; about 43% appear just once. Roughly 30% of the sample is in the top ten clones.

General study outcomes and caveats: Since profiling was done on bulk unsorted PBMCs, naive and antigen-experienced compartments could not be conclusively compared. Because the CMV infection status of the donors was unknown, age-related changes in expanded clonotypes may potentially have been confounded. Observed TCR beta diversity per million T cells fell roughly linearly with age, and a significant reduction was already apparent by age around 40. Estimates of total diversity based on one million sequenced T cells were regarded as lower bounds and as underestimates. Observed TCR beta diversity correlated strongly with the percentage of naive T cells measured by flow cytometry. Compared with the aged group, the long-lived group had more naive CD4+ T cells, fewer expanded clones and increased TCR diversity, suggesting age selection.

The donors were under 40 Caucasian individuals from Russia, aged 6 to 90 years, who were systemically healthy. Around 9.8 milliliters of peripheral blood were collected from each donor into EDTA-treated Vacutainer tubes. PBMCs were isolated by Ficoll-Paque density-gradient centrifugation, with at least 7 million obtained per sample. Total RNA, at least 6 micrograms per sample, was extracted from PBMCs with Trizol reagent. Naive CD45RAhigh/CD27high T cell percentages were measured by flow cytometry on a PBMC aliquot from every donor. The origin of this receptor is a man of 80 years or more in good health. The sample taken for sequencing was blood. This receptor chain uses TRBV12-3 or TRBV12-4 and TRBJ2-3; TRBD2 aligns with 7 central bases. Here is the DNA: TGTGCCAGCAGTGCGAATAGCGGGTCCACAGATACGCAGTATTTT. This is translated as CASSANSGSTDTQYF.